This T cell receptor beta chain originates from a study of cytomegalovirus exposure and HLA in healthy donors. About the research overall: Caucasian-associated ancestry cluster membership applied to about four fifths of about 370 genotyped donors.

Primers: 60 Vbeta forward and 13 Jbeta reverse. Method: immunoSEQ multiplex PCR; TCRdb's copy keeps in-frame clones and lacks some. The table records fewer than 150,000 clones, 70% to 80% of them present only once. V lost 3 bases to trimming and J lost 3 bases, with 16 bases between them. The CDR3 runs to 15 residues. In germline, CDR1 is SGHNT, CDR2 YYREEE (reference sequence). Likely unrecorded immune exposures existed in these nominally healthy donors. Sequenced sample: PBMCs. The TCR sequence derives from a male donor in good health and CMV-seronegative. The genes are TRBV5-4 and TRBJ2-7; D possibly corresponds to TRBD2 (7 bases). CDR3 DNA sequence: TGTGCCAGCAGCTCCGGGGGGCCCGCCGTCTACGAGCAGTACTTC. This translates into CASSSGGPAVYEQYF.